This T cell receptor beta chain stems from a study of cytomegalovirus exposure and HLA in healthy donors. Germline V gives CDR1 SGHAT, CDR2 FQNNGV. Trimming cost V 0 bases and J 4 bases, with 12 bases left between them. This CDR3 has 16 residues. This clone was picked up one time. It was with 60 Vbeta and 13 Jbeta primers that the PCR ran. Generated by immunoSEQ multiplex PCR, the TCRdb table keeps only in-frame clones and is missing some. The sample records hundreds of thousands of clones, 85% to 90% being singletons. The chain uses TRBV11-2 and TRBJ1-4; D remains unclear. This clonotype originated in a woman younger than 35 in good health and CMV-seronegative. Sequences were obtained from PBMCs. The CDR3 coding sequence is TGTGCCAGCAGCTTAGAAATCGGAGGGTTTAATGAAAAACTGTTTTTT. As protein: CASSLEIGGFNEKLFF.